This TCR beta chain was identified during a study of long-term antiretroviral therapy in people with HIV. The CDR3 totals 17 residues. The V end was cut by 3 bases, the J end by 2 bases, with 17 bases between. Germline CDR1 reads SGHTA; CDR2 reads FQGNSA. Broader study findings: Following ART, diversity rose but still fell short of transplant donor controls. Possibly under older ART regimens, blood was drawn between about 2003 and 2018.

Sequencing relied on immunoSEQ assay v3.0, run at survey level. Produced via immunoSEQ multiplex PCR; TCRdb's table is partial and in-frame only. This sample has 25,000 to 35,000 clones, with about 80% found just once. A note on this clone: Its target is unknown.

This receptor was identified in a man aged 35 to 55 with HIV. This chain uses TRBV7-2 with TRBJ2-1; D perhaps matches TRBD1 (7 bases). This specimen consisted of unsorted PBMCs, obtained 0.3 years after starting antiretroviral therapy. CDR3 bases: TGTGCCAGCAGCTTCCGTATAGCAGGGGGGCCCTACAATGAGCAGTTCTTC. Translating it yields CASSFRIAGGPYNEQFF.